This T cell receptor beta chain was recovered during a study of shared clonotypes between healthy human individuals. Using immunoSEQ multiplex PCR, the repertoire was profiled, and TCRdb retains in-frame clones only, with some absent. The sample holds about 1.1 million clones, 75% to 80% seen once. Splitting of CD4+ cells produced CD45RA+ naive and CD45RA-negative memory subsets. As regards this clone: What it recognizes is unknown.

CDR3 length: 14 residues. Germline lookup yields CDR1 MNHNS and CDR2 SASEGT. Trimming cost V 6 bases and J 2 bases; bases outside gene matches: 5. Study-level points and caveats: Some naive CD4 clonotypes, around 5%, turned up in common across a few donors.

This receptor was taken from a man between 18 and 35 years old in good health. Some clones in this sample may be carry-over from other donors' samples. The chain uses TRBV6-1 and TRBJ2-7; 9 nucleotides line up with TRBD2. Sequenced input: memory CD4+ T cells from PBMCs. Subset meaning: CD45RA-negative fraction. The chain's CDR3 is CASSAGGGAYEQYF. CDR3 coding DNA: TGTGCCAGCAGCGCAGGCGGGGGGGCCTACGAGCAGTACTTC.